The entry below describes one T cell receptor (beta chain). Its antigen remains unidentified. The germline gives CDR1 SGHDT, CDR2 YYEEEE. V was clipped by 4 bases and J by 9 bases, with 14 bases between them. The CDR3 is 13 amino acids. Sequencing was performed with immunoSEQ multiplex PCR; in TCRdb, only in-frame clones are kept and a portion is missing. The sample carries 20,000 to 25,000 clones, roughly 89% recorded once. The data stem from a study of OX40 agonist ivuxolimab in advanced cancers. Study conclusions and caveats: The study did not work out the antigen specificity of the expanded peripheral T cells. Normalized T-cell clonal expansion was also low in a subset of nonresponders.

The chain couples TRBV5-6 to TRBJ2-1; no firm D call. The specimen comprised CD4+ or CD8+ T cells sorted from blood, sampled in a trial of the OX40 agonist ivuxolimab. The TCR originated in an adult with an advanced solid tumor such as melanoma, head and neck, liver or kidney cancer. CDR3 in DNA: TGTGCCAGCAGCCCTGTGGGGAACGGTGAGCAGTTCTTC. This gives the protein CASSPVGNGEQFF.